The 2 T cell receptor beta chains reported below all come from one sample, sequenced in a study of human T cells and chemical hapten exposure. Time point noted: patch test 3, about 24 weeks after DPC sensitization. As to treatment: therapeutic diphenylcyclopropenone sensitization with weekly scalp DPC. TCRdb reprocessed the RACE reads via MiXCR and lists one record per CDR3 protein. Counted here are about 82,000 distinct CDR3 sequences, roughly 10% occurring once; the ten biggest clones make up around 3.8%. Source: whole blood, taken in connection with sensitization to the hapten diphenylcyclopropenone (DPC). Every receptor here comes from a woman between 45 and 60 years old with alopecia areata. Some clones in this sample may be carry-over from other donors' samples.

J is TRBJ1-5 and V is TRBV28; 7 bases are a match to TRBD1. CDR1 and CDR2 (germline): MDHEN, SYDVKM. The CDR3 length is 16 residues. Trimming removed 6 bases from V and 1 base from J; junction bases left unmatched: 9. The CDR3 DNA is TGTGCCAGCAGAGATACAGGGGCCGGGAGCAATCAGCCCCAGCATTTT. Translation gives CASRDTGAGSNQPQHF.

This clonotype was detected many times. The rearrangement uses TRBV5-1 and TRBJ2-3; 7 bases fit TRBD1. The CDR3 contains 16 residues. V shed 5 bases and J 1 base; nucleotides not matched to a gene: 10. Germline-derived CDR1 and CDR2 are SGHRS and YFSETQ. CDR3 amino acids: CASRGPTGLGTDTQYF. The CDR3 nucleotides read TGCGCCAGCAGAGGGCCGACAGGGCTGGGCACAGATACGCAGTATTTT.